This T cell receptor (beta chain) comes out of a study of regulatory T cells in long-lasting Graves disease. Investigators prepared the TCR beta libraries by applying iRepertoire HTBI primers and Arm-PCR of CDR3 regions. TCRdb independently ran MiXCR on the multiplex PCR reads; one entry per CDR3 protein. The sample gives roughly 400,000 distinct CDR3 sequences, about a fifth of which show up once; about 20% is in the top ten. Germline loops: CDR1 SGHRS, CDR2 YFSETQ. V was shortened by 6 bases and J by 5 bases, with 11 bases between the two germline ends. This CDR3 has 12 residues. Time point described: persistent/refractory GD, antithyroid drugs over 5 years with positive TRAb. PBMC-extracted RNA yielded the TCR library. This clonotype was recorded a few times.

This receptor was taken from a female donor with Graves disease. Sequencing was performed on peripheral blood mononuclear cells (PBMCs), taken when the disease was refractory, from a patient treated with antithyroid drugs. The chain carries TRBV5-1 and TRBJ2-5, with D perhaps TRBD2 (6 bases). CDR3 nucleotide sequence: TGCGCCAGCAAGGAGGGCCCTGAGACCCAGTACTTC. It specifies CASKEGPETQYF.